This record covers a single T cell receptor beta chain. The protocol was immunoSEQ multiplex PCR, while the TCRdb copy is restricted to in-frame clones and leaves out a portion. The sample contains about 1.9 million clones, roughly 95% of which appear only once. Terminally differentiated effector memory CD45RA+ cells were excluded from the naive CD8 cells, which were CD45RO-negative and positively selected for CCR7. These data come from a study of shared clonotypes between healthy human individuals. CDR1 is MNHEY, CDR2 SVGAGI, per germline. V shed 6 bases and J 10 bases; nucleotides not matched to a gene: 9. The CDR3 loop spans 15 amino acids.

This receptor was obtained from a man aged 18 to 30 in good health. Some clones in this sample may be carry-over from other donors' samples. The sequencing sample was made of naive CD8+ T cells from PBMCs. The J gene is TRBJ2-1, the V gene TRBV6-5; 13 bases line up with TRBD2. In nucleotides, the CDR3 is TGTGCCAGCAGACCCGGACTAGCGGGAGCCCACGAGCAGTTCTTC. Translation gives CASRPGLAGAHEQFF.